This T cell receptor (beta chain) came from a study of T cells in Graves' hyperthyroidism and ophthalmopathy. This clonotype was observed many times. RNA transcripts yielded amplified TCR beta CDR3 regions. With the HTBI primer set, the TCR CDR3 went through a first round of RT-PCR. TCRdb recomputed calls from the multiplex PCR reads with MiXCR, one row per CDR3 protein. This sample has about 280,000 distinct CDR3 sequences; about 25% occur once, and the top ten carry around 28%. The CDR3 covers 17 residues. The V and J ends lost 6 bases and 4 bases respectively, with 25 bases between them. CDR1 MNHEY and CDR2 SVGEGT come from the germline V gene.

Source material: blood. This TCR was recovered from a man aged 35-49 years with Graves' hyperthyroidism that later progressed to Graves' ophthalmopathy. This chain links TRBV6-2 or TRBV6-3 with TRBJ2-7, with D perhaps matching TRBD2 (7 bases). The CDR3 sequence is CASRTLAGTMGTYEQYF. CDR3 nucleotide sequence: TGTGCCAGCAGGACACTAGCCGGGACTATGGGGACATACGAGCAGTACTTC.